This section outlines one T cell receptor beta chain sequence together with its context. This CDR3 comprises 13 residues. Germline lookup yields CDR1 SGHNT and CDR2 YYREEE (reference sequence). V was trimmed by 0 bases and J by 0 bases, leaving 3 bases between them. The data belong to a study of blood T cell repertoires in COVID-19. Overall study context: Both acute and convalescent COVID-19 samples were obtained from the United States, Italy and Spain. Nucleic acid was either cDNA or gDNA, and it came from T cells, B-cell-depleted T cells, or PBMCs.

Generated by immunoSEQ multiplex PCR, the TCRdb table keeps only in-frame clones and is missing some. This table holds roughly 22,000 clones, roughly 94% found once. This chain uses TRBV5-4 with TRBJ1-2; D not resolved. The sequenced sample was peripheral blood. This clonotype was sampled from a man between 65 and 80 years old with active COVID-19. The CDR3 nucleotides are TGTGCCAGCAGCTTGGTCGCTAACTATGGCTACACCTTC. Its protein is CASSLVANYGYTF.